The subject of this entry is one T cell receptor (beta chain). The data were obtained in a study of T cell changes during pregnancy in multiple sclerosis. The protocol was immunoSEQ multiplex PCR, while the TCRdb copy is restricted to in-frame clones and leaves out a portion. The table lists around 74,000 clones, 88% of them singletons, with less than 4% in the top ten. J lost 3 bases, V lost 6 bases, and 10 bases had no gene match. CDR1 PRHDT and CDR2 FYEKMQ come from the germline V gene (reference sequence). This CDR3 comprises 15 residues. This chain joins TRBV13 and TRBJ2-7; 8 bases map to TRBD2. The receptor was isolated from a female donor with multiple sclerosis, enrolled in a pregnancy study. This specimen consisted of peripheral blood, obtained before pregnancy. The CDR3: CASSHTSGDLYEQYF. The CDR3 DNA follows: TGTGCCAGCAGTCATACTAGCGGAGACCTCTACGAGCAGTACTTC. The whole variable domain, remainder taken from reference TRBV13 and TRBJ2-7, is AAGVIQSPRHLIKEKRETATLKCYPIPRHDTVYWYQQGPGQDPQFLISFYEKMQSDKGSIPDRFSAQQFSDYHSELNMSSLELGDSALYFCASSHTSGDLYEQYFGPGTRLTVT.